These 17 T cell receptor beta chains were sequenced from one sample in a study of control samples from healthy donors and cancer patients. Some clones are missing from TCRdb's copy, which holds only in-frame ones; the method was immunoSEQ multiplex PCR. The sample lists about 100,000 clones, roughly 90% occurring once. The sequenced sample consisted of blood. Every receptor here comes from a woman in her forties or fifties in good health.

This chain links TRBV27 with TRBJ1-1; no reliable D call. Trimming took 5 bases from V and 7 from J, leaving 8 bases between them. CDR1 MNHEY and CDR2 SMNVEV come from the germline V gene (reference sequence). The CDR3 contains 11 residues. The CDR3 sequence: CASSRADEAFF. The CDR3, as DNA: TGTGCCAGCAGTAGGGCAGATGAAGCTTTCTTT.

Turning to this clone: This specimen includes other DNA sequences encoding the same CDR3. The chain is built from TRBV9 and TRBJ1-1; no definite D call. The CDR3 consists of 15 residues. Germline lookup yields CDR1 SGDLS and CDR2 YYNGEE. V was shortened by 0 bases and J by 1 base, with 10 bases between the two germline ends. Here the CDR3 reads CASSVGYGRNTEAFF. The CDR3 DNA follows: TGTGCCAGCAGCGTAGGATACGGGAGGAACACTGAAGCTTTCTTT.

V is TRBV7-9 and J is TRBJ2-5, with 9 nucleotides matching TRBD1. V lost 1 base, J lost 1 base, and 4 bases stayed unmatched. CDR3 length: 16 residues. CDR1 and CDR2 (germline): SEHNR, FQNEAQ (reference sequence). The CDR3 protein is CASSLVRTGAQETQYF. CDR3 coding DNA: TGTGCCAGCAGCTTAGTGAGGACAGGGGCCCAAGAGACCCAGTACTTC.

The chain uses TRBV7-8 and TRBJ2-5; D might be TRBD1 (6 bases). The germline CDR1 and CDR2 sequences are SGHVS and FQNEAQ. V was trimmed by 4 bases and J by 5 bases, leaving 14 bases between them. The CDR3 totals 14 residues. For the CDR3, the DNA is TGTGCCAGCAGCTCAAACACAGGGCCGGAGACCCAGTACTTC. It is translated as CASSSNTGPETQYF. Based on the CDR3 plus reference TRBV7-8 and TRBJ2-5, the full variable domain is GAGVSQSPRYKVAKRGQDVALRCDPISGHVSLFWYQQALGQGPEFLTYFQNEAQLDKSGLPSDRFFAERPEGSVSTLKIQRTQQEDSAVYLCASSSNTGPETQYFGPGTRLLVL.

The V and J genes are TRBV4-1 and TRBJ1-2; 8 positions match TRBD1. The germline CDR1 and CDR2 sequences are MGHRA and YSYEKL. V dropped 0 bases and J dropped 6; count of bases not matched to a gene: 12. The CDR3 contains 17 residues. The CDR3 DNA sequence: TGCGCCAGCAGCCAAGATCCTAGTGGGGACAGGTTCCATGGCTACACCTTC. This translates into CASSQDPSGDRFHGYTF.

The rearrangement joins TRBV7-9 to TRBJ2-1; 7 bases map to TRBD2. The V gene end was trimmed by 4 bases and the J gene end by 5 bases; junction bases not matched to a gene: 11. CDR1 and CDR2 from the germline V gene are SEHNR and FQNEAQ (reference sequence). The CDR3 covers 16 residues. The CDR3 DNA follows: TGTGCCAGCAGCTCCACGCGGGCGGGGGAGAACAATGAGCAGTTCTTC. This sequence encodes CASSSTRAGENNEQFF.

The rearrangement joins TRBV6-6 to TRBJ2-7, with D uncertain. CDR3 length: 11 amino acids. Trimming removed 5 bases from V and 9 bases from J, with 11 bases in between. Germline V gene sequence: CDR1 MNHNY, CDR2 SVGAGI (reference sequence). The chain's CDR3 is CASSPGVGQYF. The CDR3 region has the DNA TGTGCCAGCAGTCCAGGTGTAGGGCAGTACTTC.

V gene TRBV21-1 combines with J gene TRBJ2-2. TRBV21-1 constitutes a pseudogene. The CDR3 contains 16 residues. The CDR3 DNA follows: TGTGCCAGCAGCAAAGATAAGGGACCGAACACCGGGGAGCTGTTTTTT. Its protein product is CASSKDKGPNTGELFF.

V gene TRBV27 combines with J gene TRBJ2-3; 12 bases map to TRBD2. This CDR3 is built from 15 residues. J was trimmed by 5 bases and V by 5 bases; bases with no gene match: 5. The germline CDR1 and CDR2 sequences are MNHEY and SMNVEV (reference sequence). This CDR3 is CASSALAGGIDTQYF. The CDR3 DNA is TGTGCCAGCAGTGCGCTAGCGGGAGGGATAGATACGCAGTATTTT.

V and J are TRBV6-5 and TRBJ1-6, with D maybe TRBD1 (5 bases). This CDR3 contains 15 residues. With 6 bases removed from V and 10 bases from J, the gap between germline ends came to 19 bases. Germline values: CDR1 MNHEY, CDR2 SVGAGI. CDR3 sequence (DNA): TGTGCCAGCAGCTCCCCGCGGGGGGTGCGATCACCCCTCCACTTT. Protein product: CASSSPRGVRSPLHF.

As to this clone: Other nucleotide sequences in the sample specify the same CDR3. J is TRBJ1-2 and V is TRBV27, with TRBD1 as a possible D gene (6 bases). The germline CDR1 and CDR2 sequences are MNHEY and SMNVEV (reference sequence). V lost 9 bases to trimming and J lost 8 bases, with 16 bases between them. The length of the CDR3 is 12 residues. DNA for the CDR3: TGTGCCAGTAGTATAGGGGGGCGCGGCTACACCTTC. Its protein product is CASSIGGRGYTF.

The CDR3 reads CASSLTHASGGEDTQYF. The CDR3 DNA is TGTGCCAGCAGCTTAACGCATGCTAGCGGGGGGGAAGATACGCAGTATTTT. The chain has TRBV7-3 and TRBJ2-3; TRBD2 matches 12 bases. Per the germline V gene, CDR1 is SGHTA and CDR2 is FQGTGA. The CDR3 sequence is 17 residues long. Unmatched junction bases numbered 6, after V lost 0 bases and J lost 5 bases.

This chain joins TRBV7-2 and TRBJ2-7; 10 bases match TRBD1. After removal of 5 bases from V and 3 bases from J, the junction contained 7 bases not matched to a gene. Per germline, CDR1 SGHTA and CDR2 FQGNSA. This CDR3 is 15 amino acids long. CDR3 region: CASSHTGTGVYEQYF. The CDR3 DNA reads TGTGCCAGCAGCCACACCGGGACAGGGGTCTACGAGCAGTACTTC.

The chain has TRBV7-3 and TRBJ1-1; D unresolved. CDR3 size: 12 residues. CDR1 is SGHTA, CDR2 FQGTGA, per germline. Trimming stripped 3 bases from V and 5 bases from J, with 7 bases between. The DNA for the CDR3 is TGTGCCAGCAGCTTGTTGGGGACTGAAGCTTTCTTT. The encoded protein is CASSLLGTEAFF.

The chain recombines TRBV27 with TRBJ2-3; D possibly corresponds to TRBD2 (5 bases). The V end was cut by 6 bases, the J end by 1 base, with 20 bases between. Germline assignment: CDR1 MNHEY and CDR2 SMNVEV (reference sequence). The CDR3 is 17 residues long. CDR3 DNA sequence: TGTGCCAGCAGCCCTACTATGGATGCGGAGGGCACAGATACGCAGTATTTT. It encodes CASSPTMDAEGTDTQYF.

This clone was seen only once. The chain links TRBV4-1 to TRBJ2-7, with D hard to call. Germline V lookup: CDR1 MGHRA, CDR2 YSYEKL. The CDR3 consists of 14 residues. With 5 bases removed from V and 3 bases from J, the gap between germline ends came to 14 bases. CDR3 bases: TGCGCCAGCAGCGACGTTGAGCGAGGCTACGAGCAGTACTTC. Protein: CASSDVERGYEQYF.

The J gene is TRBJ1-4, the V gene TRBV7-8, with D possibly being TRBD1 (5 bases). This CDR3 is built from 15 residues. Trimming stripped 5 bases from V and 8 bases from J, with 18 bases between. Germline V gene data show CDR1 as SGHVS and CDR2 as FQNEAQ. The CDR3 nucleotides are TGTGCCAGCAGCCCTAGGAAGGTGGGACGCGAAAAACTGTTTTTT. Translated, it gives CASSPRKVGREKLFF.